The clone carrying this T cell receptor beta chain was seen more than once but under ten times. What it binds is unknown. Researchers ran the PCR with 60 Vbeta and 13 Jbeta primers. Sequencing was performed with immunoSEQ multiplex PCR; in TCRdb, only in-frame clones are kept and a portion is missing. The sample holds about 140,000 clones, around 85% seen once. CDR1 and CDR2 from the germline V gene are MNHEY and SMNVEV (reference sequence). Trimming left V 6 bases short and J 1 base short, with 10 bases between. The CDR3 extends over 14 amino acids. The entry originates in a study of cytomegalovirus exposure and HLA in healthy donors. General study points: Common viral pathogens (according to a later analysis) appeared linked to several of the most significant clusters.

Sequencing input: PBMCs. This chain links TRBV27 with TRBJ1-3, with D maybe TRBD1 (6 bases). The TCR sequence derives from a female donor in good health and CMV-seronegative. The CDR3 region has the DNA TGTGCCAGCAGCTTACAGGGTTCTGGAAACACCATATATTTT. This encodes CASSLQGSGNTIYF.